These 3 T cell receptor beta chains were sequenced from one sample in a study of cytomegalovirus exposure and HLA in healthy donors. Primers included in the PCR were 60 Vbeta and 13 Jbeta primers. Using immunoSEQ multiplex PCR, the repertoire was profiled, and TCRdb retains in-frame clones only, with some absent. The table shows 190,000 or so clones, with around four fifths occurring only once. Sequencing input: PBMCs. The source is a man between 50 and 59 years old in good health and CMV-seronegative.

CDR3 DNA sequence: TGTGCCAGCAGTAGGGAGATTCGAGGCACAGATACGCAGTATTTT. It specifies CASSREIRGTDTQYF. The chain employs TRBV28 and TRBJ2-3; perhaps TRBD2 as D (5 bases). This CDR3 comprises 15 residues. V gave up 5 bases and J gave up 1 base, with 13 bases separating them. Germline lookup yields CDR1 MDHEN and CDR2 SYDVKM.

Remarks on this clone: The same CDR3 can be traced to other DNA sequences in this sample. Written as DNA, the CDR3 is TGTGCCAGCAGCCCGGGACAGGGGGCTAGTGGCTACACCTTC. This gives the protein CASSPGQGASGYTF. The chain couples TRBV7-2 to TRBJ1-2, with 12 nucleotides matching TRBD1. The CDR3 is 14 amino acids. The germline gives CDR1 SGHTA, CDR2 FQGNSA. Trimming at V came to 5 bases and at J to 7 bases, leaving 5 bases not matched to a gene. Full variable domain (remainder filled in from reference TRBV7-2 and TRBJ1-2): GAGVSQSPSNKVTEKGKDVELRCDPISGHTALYWYRQSLGQGLEFLIYFQGNSAPDKSGLPSDRFSAERTGGSVSTLTIQRTQQEDSAVYLCASSPGQGASGYTFGSGTRLTVV.

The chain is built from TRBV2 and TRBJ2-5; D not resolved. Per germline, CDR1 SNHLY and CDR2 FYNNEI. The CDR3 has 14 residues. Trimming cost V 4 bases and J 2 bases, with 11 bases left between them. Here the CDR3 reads CASSAGFLQETQYF. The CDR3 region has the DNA TGTGCCAGCAGTGCAGGATTCCTACAAGAGACCCAGTACTTC.